Described below is a single T cell receptor beta chain sequence and its context. Its antigen is unidentified. CDR3 length: 14 amino acids. Germline V gene data show CDR1 as SGHAT and CDR2 as FQDESV (reference sequence). V lost 5 bases, J lost 7 bases, and 14 bases lay in between. The data derive from a study of beta chain features in type 1 diabetes. General study findings and limits: Over-representation of high TCR-expressing cells was a possible consequence of cDNA sequencing. For patients, the naive, central memory and Treg TCRB repertoires appeared more alike than for healthy donors. People with Type 1 diabetes carried modestly yet significantly shorter TCRB CDR3s in all four CD4+ subsets. There were fewer insertions and more deletions at the VDJ junctions of type 1 diabetes patients.

Since all of the isolated RNA was reverse transcribed, expressed TCRB transcripts were what got sequenced. This table comes from immunoSEQ multiplex PCR, and its TCRdb copy is limited to in-frame clones, with some not included. Of about 170,000 clones in the sample, approximately 8% were seen once. The receptor comes from a woman aged 40 to 50 with type 1 diabetes. This rearrangement joins TRBV11-1 to TRBJ2-2; possibly TRBD2 for D (5 bases). The sequenced sample was central memory CD4+ T cells from blood. The CDR3 bases are TGTGCCAGCAGCATGGGAGTCCCTGGCGGGGAGCTGTTTTTT. Encoded protein: CASSMGVPGGELFF.